This TCR beta chain was sequenced in a study of CD8+ T cells in alopecia areata (dated by TCRdb to the late 2010s). For context, the study as a whole: In both human patients and the C3H/HeJ mouse model, the study applied high-throughput TCRbeta sequencing to look at T cell clonal expansion in alopecia areata. Human TCRbeta sequencing covered scalp tissue and sorted CD4+ and CD8+ peripheral blood T cells from patchy and totalis/universalis alopecia areata patients and healthy controls. Clonality in the scalp was compared among normal scalp (n=4), patchy alopecia areata scalp (n=8), and alopecia totalis/universalis scalp (n=8). RNA came from the PAXgene miRNA kit for fixed scalp, the miRNeasy kit for PBMCs, and the RNeasy kit for mouse skin. TCRbeta CDR3 regions were amplified by immunoSEQ multiplex PCR with 35 Vbeta forward and 13 Jbeta reverse primers.

In the case of this clone: Its antigen is still unknown. No much larger clone is present one base from it, and per-base qualities are unavailable.

Here is what the overall study found, with its caveats: Compared with normal scalp, lesional scalp, particularly in alopecia totalis/universalis, had higher clonality and more expanded CD8+ clones, which suggests antigenic drive. Resident alphabeta T cells in normal human skin are also sequenced, complicating scalp TCR repertoire analysis, unlike mouse skin dominated by gammadelta T cells. Shared TCR sequences between patients were less evident than in mice, which may be partly attributable to HLA diversity in the patient population.

V was cut back by 4 bases and J by 5 bases, leaving a gap of 15 bases between them. The CDR1 and CDR2 encoded by the germline V gene (reference sequence) are SEHNR and FQNEAQ. Measured from the cysteine to the phenylalanine, the CDR3 is 14 residues long. The only DNA kept is the CDR3, 42 bases in frame from the first base. PBMCs were isolated by density centrifugation and stained for CD3, CD4 and CD8, after which CD4+ and CD8+ T cells were sorted on a FACSAria. Scalp biopsies and blood samples were obtained from unaffected controls. The library was generated by the immunoSEQ multiplex PCR assay. For TCR sequencing, RNA was extracted from every sample and reverse transcribed into cDNA to serve as template. SuperScript III was used for first-strand cDNA synthesis, primed with a 2:1 mix of oligo-dT and random hexamers. A synthetic immune receptor repertoire was used to assess amplification bias, and residual bias was removed computationally. The paper's data handling went like this. Raw reads were preprocessed to remove errors, and CDR3 was defined according to IMGT conventions as the region from the conserved cysteine to phenylalanine. Clonality was computed as 1 minus the Shannon entropy, with the entropy normalized by log2 of the number of productive unique TCRs. Scalp TCRbeta sequences were cross-referenced with sorted blood CD4 and CD8 repertoires so that the CD4 or CD8 identity of scalp clones could be inferred. TCRdb took this table from immuneACCESS and kept in-frame rearrangements with V and J called. Such tables lack part of the clones; where checked against another copy, unresolved V genes explain under half of the gap, and the rest is unexplained. The D gene and trimming were derived from the DNA, and the V and J assignments and clone size from that table. The sample table shows 110,000 to 150,000 clones, and less than 65% are seen once. In total, the top ten clones hold 36% of the sample.

The sample consisted of CD8+ T cells sorted from blood. The sequence was obtained from a human donor in good health. The V and J segments used are TRBV7-9 and TRBJ2-7, with the D gene not confidently named. The CDR3: CASSSTSFSNEQYF. The sequenced DNA is TGTGCCAGCAGCTCCACCTCGTTCAGCAACGAGCAGTACTTC.